These 25 T cell receptor beta chains share one sample of origin, sequenced in a study of CD8 T cells in Susac syndrome. The RNA, about 0.45 to 1 ug, was put through reverse transcription using random hexamers. TCRdb itself ran the immunoSEQ multiplex PCR reads through MiXCR, one entry per CDR3 protein. This table has 180,000 or so distinct CDR3 sequences, just under 95% appearing once. The sequenced material came from CD4+ T cells from PBMCs. These receptors were collected from a human donor in good health.

The rearrangement joins TRBV11-1 to TRBJ2-7, with D possibly being TRBD1 (5 bases). CDR3 length: 15 residues. V was shortened by 5 bases and J by 4 bases, with 18 bases between the two germline ends. Germline assignment: CDR1 SGHAT and CDR2 FQDESV (reference sequence). The CDR3 DNA sequence: TGTGCCAGCAGCCTAGGGGATGGCAGAGCTTACGAGCAGTACTTC. Protein: CASSLGDGRAYEQYF. The full variable domain, in which reference TRBV11-1 and TRBJ2-7 provide the parts outside the CDR3, is EAEVAQSPRYKITEKSQAVAFWCDPISGHATLYWYRQILGQGPELLVQFQDESVVDDSQLPKDRFSAERLKGVDSTLKIQPAELGDSAMYLCASSLGDGRAYEQYFGPGTRLTVT.

The rearrangement links TRBV23-1 to TRBJ2-3, with TRBD2 matching over 10 bases. TRBV23-1 is annotated as an ORF whose role is uncertain. The CDR3 sequence is 14 residues long. The ends lost 11 bases at V and 2 bases at J; junction bases unmatched: 7. The CDR3 DNA follows: TGCGCCCGGGGAGCGGGAGGGGACACAGATACGCAGTATTTT. It translates to CARGAGGDTDTQYF.

A single count supports this clonotype. The V call is TRBV11-1, the J call TRBJ1-2, with D hard to call. Trimming removed 3 bases at V and 0 bases at J, with 8 bases between. This CDR3 region has 14 residues. In germline, CDR1 is SGHAT, CDR2 FQDESV (reference sequence). CDR3 loop: CASSFGGANYGYTF. In DNA form, the CDR3 reads TGTGCCAGCAGCTTCGGAGGAGCTAACTATGGCTACACCTTC.

Written as DNA, the CDR3 is TGTGCCAGCAGTGAAGGGACGGAGCAGTTCTTC. Its protein is CASSEGTEQFF. This chain joins TRBV6-2 or TRBV6-3 and TRBJ2-1; the D call may be TRBD1 or TRBD2 (5 bases each). Germline V gene data show CDR1 as MNHEY and CDR2 as SVGEGT. V was trimmed by 5 bases and J by 10 bases, leaving 9 bases between them. The CDR3 has 11 amino acids.

This clonotype appeared a single time. The chain has TRBV27 and TRBJ2-3; maybe TRBD2 (5 bases). CDR1 MNHEY and CDR2 SMNVEV come from the germline V gene (reference sequence). V lost 7 bases and J 3 bases, leaving 17 bases between the germline ends. The CDR3 is 15 residues long. The CDR3 region has the DNA TGTGCCAGCATCTACGGGGAATCGTCTACAGATACGCAGTATTTT. It is translated as CASIYGESSTDTQYF.

The V call is TRBV2, the J call TRBJ2-2; 9 bases align to TRBD2. Per the germline V gene, CDR1 is SNHLY and CDR2 is FYNNEI. The CDR3 contains 15 residues. V lost 10 bases, J lost 3 bases, and 9 bases stayed unmatched. The CDR3 sequence is CAIREVAGDTGELFF. The CDR3 nucleotides read TGTGCCATCCGAGAAGTAGCGGGAGACACCGGGGAGCTGTTTTTT.

V is TRBV13 and J is TRBJ2-7; D is unclear. V shed 5 bases and J shed 3 bases, with 14 bases lying between them. Per germline, CDR1 PRHDT and CDR2 FYEKMQ (reference sequence). CDR3 length: 14 amino acids. The CDR3 region is CASSDPTGNYEQYF. The CDR3 DNA sequence: TGTGCCAGCAGCGACCCGACTGGAAACTACGAGCAGTACTTC.

The gene calls are TRBV29-1 and TRBJ2-3; D possibly corresponds to TRBD1 (6 bases). Per germline, CDR1 SQVTM and CDR2 ANQGSEA. The ends were cut back, 4 bases at V and 2 bases at J, with 13 bases in the middle. The CDR3 consists of 14 residues. DNA of the CDR3: TGCAGCGTTGGTATCCGACAGGTCACAGATACGCAGTATTTT. As protein: CSVGIRQVTDTQYF.

The rearrangement links TRBV12-3 or TRBV12-4 to TRBJ2-5, with unresolved D. The germline V and J ends were trimmed by 0 bases and 0 bases, with 5 bases remaining between them. The CDR3 loop spans 14 amino acids. As DNA, the CDR3 is TGTGCCAGCAGTTTAGCGGGAAACCAAGAGACCCAGTACTTC. The encoded protein is CASSLAGNQETQYF.

This chain uses TRBV6-6 with TRBJ2-7; either TRBD1 or TRBD2 may supply D (6 bases each). V was trimmed by 10 bases and J by 0 bases, leaving 16 bases between them. Germline loops: CDR1 MNHNY, CDR2 SVGAGI (reference sequence). CDR3 size: 14 residues. CDR3 protein: CATLYGGSSYEQYF. The CDR3 DNA follows: TGTGCCACCCTCTACGGGGGCAGCTCCTACGAGCAGTACTTC.

The J gene is TRBJ2-3, the V gene TRBV28, with 7 bases fitting TRBD2. With V trimmed by 3 bases and J by 4 bases, 7 bases remained unmatched. The CDR3 has 15 residues. Germline V lookup: CDR1 MDHEN, CDR2 SYDVKM. CDR3 DNA sequence: TGTGCCAGCAGTTTCGGCGGGAGCGGTTCAGATACGCAGTATTTT. Protein sequence: CASSFGGSGSDTQYF.

The V gene is TRBV27, the J gene TRBJ2-7, with a tentative D call TRBD2 (5 bases). The CDR3 is 13 amino acids. The V gene's germline CDR1 is MNHEY and CDR2 SMNVEV (reference sequence). V lost 8 bases and J 7 bases, leaving 18 bases between the germline ends. CDR3 sequence: CASSREPYGEQYF. The CDR3 nucleotides read TGTGCCAGCTCTCGGGAACCCTACGGAGAGCAGTACTTC.

V gene TRBV12-3 or TRBV12-4 combines with J gene TRBJ2-6; D not resolved. The CDR3 covers 14 residues. The V end lost 2 bases, the J end lost 8 bases, and 10 bases lay between the germline ends. CDR3 nucleotide sequence: TGTGCCAGCAGTTTAACTGAAGGGACCAACGTCCTGACTTTC. This translates into CASSLTEGTNVLTF.

The chain recombines TRBV4-3 with TRBJ1-2; D gene uncertain. The CDR3 loop spans 15 amino acids. Trimming took 2 bases from V and 4 from J, leaving 14 bases between them. Per the germline V gene, CDR1 is LGHNA and CDR2 is YSLEER. CDR3 bases: TGCGCCAGCAGCCAAACTCAAGCCACGAGCTATGGCTACACCTTC. Protein: CASSQTQATSYGYTF.

This rearrangement joins TRBV6-2 or TRBV6-3 to TRBJ2-5; D call uncertain. The germline CDR1 and CDR2 sequences are MNHEY and SVGEGT. V gave up 5 bases and J gave up 4 bases, with 8 bases separating them. CDR3 length: 12 residues. This chain's CDR3 is CASSRVGETQYF. As DNA, the CDR3 is TGTGCCAGCAGTCGGGTGGGAGAGACCCAGTACTTC.

The chain recombines TRBV20-1 with TRBJ1-5; D is unclear. This CDR3 comprises 13 residues. Trimming shortened V by 0 bases and J by 6 bases, and 9 bases separated the two germline ends. Germline CDR1 reads DFQATT; CDR2 reads SNEGSKA (reference sequence). CDR3 region: CSARDPVVQPQHF. DNA of the CDR3: TGCAGTGCTAGAGATCCGGTCGTTCAGCCCCAGCATTTT.

This chain joins TRBV3-1 and TRBJ2-1; TRBD2 matches 9 bases. After removal of 1 base from V and 2 bases from J, the junction contained 15 bases not matched to a gene. Germline-derived CDR1 and CDR2 are LGHDT and YNNKEL (reference sequence). This CDR3 spans 20 amino acids. The CDR3 protein is CASSQVSVAGVFRAYNEQFF. The DNA of the CDR3 is TGTGCCAGCAGCCAAGTCTCGGTAGCGGGAGTTTTTCGGGCCTACAATGAGCAGTTCTTC.

The rearrangement links TRBV19 to TRBJ2-3; 12 bases are a match to TRBD2. The CDR3 is made up of 17 amino acids. V trimming: 6 bases; J trimming: 4 bases; junction bases outside the gene matches: 11. Germline V CDR1 and CDR2: LNHDA, SQIVND (reference sequence). CDR3 protein: CASSSKTSGSFADTQYF. CDR3 coding DNA: TGTGCCAGTAGCAGTAAGACTAGCGGGAGTTTCGCAGATACGCAGTATTTT.

The rearrangement joins TRBV20-1 to TRBJ2-1; D unresolved. Trimming cost V 3 bases and J 4 bases, with 1 base left between them. The CDR3 has 10 residues. Germline V gene data show CDR1 as DFQATT and CDR2 as SNEGSKA (reference sequence). DNA for the CDR3: TGCAGTGCTAGTTACAATGAGCAGTTCTTC. Its protein product is CSASYNEQFF.

The chain's CDR3 is CASSYDPGSYEQYF. The CDR3 DNA reads TGTGCCAGCAGTTACGACCCAGGGTCGTACGAGCAGTACTTC. The rearrangement uses TRBV6-6 and TRBJ2-7; a possible D gene is TRBD1 (5 bases). This CDR3 has 14 amino acids. CDR1 and CDR2 (germline): MNHNY, SVGAGI (reference sequence). V gave up 2 bases and J gave up 4 bases, with 12 bases separating them.

The CDR3 loop is CASKSDRAAYEQYF. CDR3 nucleotide sequence: TGTGCCAGCAAATCGGACAGGGCAGCCTACGAGCAGTACTTC. The chain joins TRBV6-5 to TRBJ2-7, with 8 bases that match TRBD1. The CDR3 totals 14 residues. Germline V gene data show CDR1 as MNHEY and CDR2 as SVGAGI. Trimming took 7 bases from V and 2 from J; bases not matched to a gene: 7.

This sequence joins TRBV2 and TRBJ2-3; D possibly corresponds to TRBD1 (5 bases). Trimming took off 7 bases at V and 7 bases at J, with 21 bases between the two ends. The CDR3 is 15 residues long. Germline loops: CDR1 SNHLY, CDR2 FYNNEI. CDR3 amino acids: CASITDSPVINTQYF. The CDR3 nucleotides read TGTGCCAGCATTACCGACAGCCCAGTAATTAATACGCAGTATTTT. Supplemented by reference TRBV2 and TRBJ2-3, the full variable domain reads EPEVTQTPSHQVTQMGQEVILRCVPISNHLYFYWYRQILGQKVEFLVSFYNNEISEKSEIFDDQFSVERPDGSNFTLKIRSTKLEDSAMYFCASITDSPVINTQYFGPGTRLTVL.

This chain joins TRBV23-1 and TRBJ2-5; no clear D gene. TRBV23-1 is recorded as an ORF, its role being uncertain. The CDR3 loop spans 15 amino acids. Trimming removed 7 bases from V and 3 bases from J, with 18 bases in between. This CDR3 reads CASTRHGRNKETQYF. In DNA, the CDR3 is TGCGCCAGCACCCGGCATGGACGGAATAAAGAGACCCAGTACTTC.

This rearrangement joins TRBV20-1 to TRBJ2-1, with 10 bases that match TRBD2. V shed 1 base, J shed 6 bases, and the junction held 6 bases outside the gene matches. The CDR3 loop spans 15 amino acids. Germline CDR1 is DFQATT and CDR2 is SNEGSKA (reference sequence). The CDR3 loop is CSARVGAGGGNEQFF. CDR3 sequence (DNA): TGCAGTGCTAGAGTGGGAGCGGGAGGGGGCAATGAGCAGTTCTTC.

CDR3 DNA sequence: TGTGCCAGCAGTTTCAGGGCTAACTATGGCTACACCTTC. This gives the protein CASSFRANYGYTF. The chain links TRBV27 to TRBJ1-2; D perhaps matches TRBD1 (5 bases). Germline V lookup: CDR1 MNHEY, CDR2 SMNVEV (reference sequence). The CDR3 is 13 amino acids. The germline V and J ends were trimmed by 3 bases and 0 bases, with 5 bases remaining between them.